The rows below give T cell receptor beta chains drawn from one sample of a study of response to subunit inactivated influenza vaccine. TCRdb analysed the RT-PCR reads with MiXCR anew, one entry per CDR3 protein. The table includes about 190,000 distinct CDR3 sequences, around 15% detected once. This sample comprised CD8+ T cells sorted from PBMCs, obtained 4 to 6 days after vaccination. The receptor source for this set is a man aged 45-65 years who received an inactivated influenza vaccine. The CDR3 runs from the conserved cysteine through the conserved F or W. Fields, in order: clone size, J gene, V gene, CDR3 protein. Clone size is given for some rows only: seen once, a few or many times, or a class if the clone is expanded.

clone_size: many; j_call: TRBJ2-7; v_call: TRBV30; cdr3_aa: CAWAGASYEQYF
clone_size: .; j_call: TRBJ1-1; v_call: TRBV10-2; cdr3_aa: CASSESETGGTEAFF
clone_size: .; j_call: TRBJ1-1; v_call: TRBV20-1; cdr3_aa: CSARQRANTEAFF
clone_size: few; j_call: TRBJ1-6; v_call: TRBV6-5; cdr3_aa: CASSYSSSYNSPLHF
clone_size: many; j_call: TRBJ1-2; v_call: TRBV12-3/TRBV12-4; cdr3_aa: CASRGYFNYGYTF
clone_size: .; j_call: TRBJ2-5; v_call: TRBV14; cdr3_aa: CASGPPGETQYF
clone_size: .; j_call: TRBJ2-3; v_call: TRBV7-9; cdr3_aa: CASSVLAESTDTQYF
clone_size: .; j_call: TRBJ1-5; v_call: TRBV7-3; cdr3_aa: CASSLIGGEWGEAQNQPQHF
clone_size: many; j_call: TRBJ2-7; v_call: TRBV9; cdr3_aa: CASSVGTSGSSEQYF
clone_size: many; j_call: TRBJ2-5; v_call: TRBV5-5; cdr3_aa: CASSLASLAGGFQETQYF
clone_size: few; j_call: TRBJ2-7; v_call: TRBV12-5; cdr3_aa: CASGLVEVDYEQYF
clone_size: .; j_call: TRBJ2-1; v_call: TRBV9; cdr3_aa: CAGSDRGNEQFF
clone_size: .; j_call: TRBJ2-7; v_call: TRBV7-9; cdr3_aa: CASRLGTGEQYF
clone_size: .; j_call: TRBJ2-2; v_call: TRBV9; cdr3_aa: CASSVGRNTGELFF
clone_size: .; j_call: TRBJ1-2; v_call: TRBV12-3/TRBV12-4; cdr3_aa: CASSFLSQQGYTF
clone_size: .; j_call: TRBJ2-2; v_call: TRBV7-9; cdr3_aa: CASSSTSGVNTGELFF
clone_size: .; j_call: TRBJ2-5; v_call: TRBV5-5; cdr3_aa: CASSLWDSQETQYF
clone_size: .; j_call: TRBJ2-7; v_call: TRBV7-8; cdr3_aa: CASRATSSYEQYF
clone_size: few; j_call: TRBJ2-4; v_call: TRBV6-2/TRBV6-3; cdr3_aa: CASSYSGPLGAKNIQYF
clone_size: .; j_call: TRBJ2-3; v_call: TRBV10-2; cdr3_aa: CASSETSAGWHDTQYF
clone_size: few; j_call: TRBJ2-3; v_call: TRBV7-3; cdr3_aa: CASSLTAAATDTQYF
clone_size: .; j_call: TRBJ2-3; v_call: TRBV4-2; cdr3_aa: CASSSSTASSTDTQYF
clone_size: .; j_call: TRBJ2-2; v_call: TRBV7-9; cdr3_aa: CVPVVTGELFF
clone_size: .; j_call: TRBJ1-3; v_call: TRBV7-9; cdr3_aa: CASSLVVGGSGNTIYF
clone_size: many; j_call: TRBJ1-2; v_call: TRBV27; cdr3_aa: CASSLSLPTVNYGYTF
clone_size: few; j_call: TRBJ2-5; v_call: TRBV20-1; cdr3_aa: CSARILSQETQYF
clone_size: many; j_call: TRBJ1-1; v_call: TRBV20-1; cdr3_aa: CSARESYRGTEAFF
clone_size: many; j_call: TRBJ1-5; v_call: TRBV7-9; cdr3_aa: CASGDSNQPQHF
clone_size: few; j_call: TRBJ2-1; v_call: TRBV7-9; cdr3_aa: CASSFPSGGISYNEQFF
clone_size: few; j_call: TRBJ1-2; v_call: TRBV30; cdr3_aa: CAWSEDFDSQGYTF
clone_size: .; j_call: TRBJ2-7; v_call: TRBV4-3; cdr3_aa: CASSQDTWGGYEQYF
clone_size: .; j_call: TRBJ1-1; v_call: TRBV10-3; cdr3_aa: CAISELGIQNTEAFF
clone_size: .; j_call: TRBJ2-1; v_call: TRBV5-1; cdr3_aa: CASSPWTSADEQFF
clone_size: .; j_call: TRBJ2-5; v_call: TRBV11-2; cdr3_aa: CASSTPQAGFKTQYF
clone_size: few; j_call: TRBJ2-7; v_call: TRBV13; cdr3_aa: CASSRDPSYEQYF
clone_size: .; j_call: TRBJ2-5; v_call: TRBV6-5; cdr3_aa: CASSYSYPGGAAGEETQYF
clone_size: few; j_call: TRBJ2-7; v_call: TRBV29-1; cdr3_aa: CSVEDHKHSYEQYF
clone_size: few; j_call: TRBJ2-4; v_call: TRBV12-3/TRBV12-4; cdr3_aa: CASSRLVTGTAKNIQYF
clone_size: few; j_call: TRBJ2-3; v_call: TRBV7-8; cdr3_aa: CASSSYGQGLTDTQYF
clone_size: .; j_call: TRBJ2-7; v_call: TRBV20-1; cdr3_aa: CSARDISYEQYF
clone_size: few; j_call: TRBJ2-7; v_call: TRBV30; cdr3_aa: CAWSGWSGPQGSYEQYF
clone_size: many; j_call: TRBJ2-1; v_call: TRBV28; cdr3_aa: CASSFWLAGGKEQFF
clone_size: few; j_call: TRBJ2-7; v_call: TRBV29-1; cdr3_aa: CSVDSWGLGNEQYF
clone_size: few; j_call: TRBJ1-2; v_call: TRBV5-6; cdr3_aa: CASSTPSHTGIYGYTF
clone_size: .; j_call: TRBJ2-7; v_call: TRBV7-2; cdr3_aa: CASSITGYSSYEQYF
clone_size: few; j_call: TRBJ2-3; v_call: TRBV5-5; cdr3_aa: CASSRQGFSTDTQYF
clone_size: .; j_call: TRBJ2-1; v_call: TRBV19; cdr3_aa: CASNVVGGDEQFF
clone_size: few; j_call: TRBJ2-2; v_call: TRBV7-3; cdr3_aa: CASSRTNGELFF
clone_size: few; j_call: TRBJ1-5; v_call: TRBV19; cdr3_aa: CASPVQGGNQPQHF
clone_size: .; j_call: TRBJ2-1; v_call: TRBV7-9; cdr3_aa: CASSLRLAEYDNEQFF
clone_size: .; j_call: TRBJ2-1; v_call: TRBV20-1; cdr3_aa: CSAPGGGLAEGRGYNEQFF
clone_size: .; j_call: TRBJ2-2; v_call: TRBV10-3; cdr3_aa: CAISESWVGGTGELFF
clone_size: .; j_call: TRBJ2-2; v_call: TRBV2; cdr3_aa: CASRDLNTGELFF
clone_size: few; j_call: TRBJ1-3; v_call: TRBV2; cdr3_aa: CASSRRDSSGNTIYF
clone_size: many; j_call: TRBJ2-3; v_call: TRBV5-1; cdr3_aa: CASSLAGYRGDTQYF